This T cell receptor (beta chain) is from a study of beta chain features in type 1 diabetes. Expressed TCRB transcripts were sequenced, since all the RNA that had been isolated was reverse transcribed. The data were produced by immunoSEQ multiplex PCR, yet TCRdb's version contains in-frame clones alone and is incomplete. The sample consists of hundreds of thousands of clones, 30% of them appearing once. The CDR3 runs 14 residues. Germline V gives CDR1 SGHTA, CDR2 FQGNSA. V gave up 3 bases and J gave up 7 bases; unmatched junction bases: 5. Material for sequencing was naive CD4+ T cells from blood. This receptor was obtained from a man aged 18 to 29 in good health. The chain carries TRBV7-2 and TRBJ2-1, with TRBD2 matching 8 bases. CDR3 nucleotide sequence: TGTGCCAGCAGCTTGGTGGCTAGCGGGAATGAGCAGTTCTTC. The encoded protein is CASSLVASGNEQFF.